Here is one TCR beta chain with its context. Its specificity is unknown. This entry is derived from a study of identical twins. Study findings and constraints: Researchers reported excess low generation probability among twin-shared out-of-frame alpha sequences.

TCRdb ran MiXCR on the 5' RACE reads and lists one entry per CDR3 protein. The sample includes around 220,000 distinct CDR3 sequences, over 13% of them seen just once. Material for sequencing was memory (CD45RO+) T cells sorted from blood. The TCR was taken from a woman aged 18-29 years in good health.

CDR3 sequence reads: CASSPSFNGGTEAFF. As DNA, the CDR3 is TGTGCCAGCAGCCCCTCCTTCAACGGAGGCACTGAAGCTTTCTTT. The chain has TRBV5-4 and TRBJ1-1; no reliable D call. The germline gives CDR1 SGHNT, CDR2 YYREEE (reference sequence). This CDR3 contains 15 residues. V lost 4 bases, J lost 4 bases, and 17 bases lay in between.